This TCR beta chain derives from a study of PD-1 blockade in classical Hodgkin lymphoma. Study-level background: Nivolumab 3 mg/kg was given intravenously every 2 weeks.

Profiled with immunoSEQ multiplex PCR; TCRdb holds only in-frame clones, not every one. The data show roughly 70,000 clones, over 70% seen once. Concerning this clone: The antigen remains undetermined.

Study-wide results and caveats: By C4D1 there was a significant rise in CD4+ TCR diversity but not in CD8+ TCR diversity.

Every patient experienced relapse after autologous stem cell transplantation, and brentuximab vedotin exposure varied. Deletions cut 0 bases from V and 1 base from J, with 3 bases between. Looked up from germline, CDR1 is SGHTA and CDR2 is FQGTGA. The CDR3 is 13 amino acids. This chain joins TRBV7-3 and TRBJ1-1; no definite D call. The starting material was peripheral blood mononuclear cells (PBMCs), obtained before the second cycle of nivolumab. The receptor was isolated from a human donor with classical Hodgkin lymphoma. CDR3 nucleotides: TGTGCCAGCAGCTTAACGGGGAACACTGAAGCTTTCTTT. Amino acids: CASSLTGNTEAFF.